These 18 T cell receptor beta chains share one sample of origin, sequenced in a study of T cell clonality in common variable immunodeficiency. TCRdb keeps only in-frame clones here, not all; method: immunoSEQ multiplex PCR. Listed for the sample are fewer than 65,000 clones, none seen a single time. The specimen sequenced was peripheral blood mononuclear cells. All receptors come from a person between 18 and 69 years old in good health.

This clone was picked up many times. The CDR3 end is not reached by the read, which stops 3 residues before it; the germline J gene fills it in. This rearrangement joins TRBV4-1 to TRBJ2-5, with D hard to call. The CDR3 totals 13 residues. Between the trimmed V and J ends, which lost 0 bases and 4 bases, there was a span of 6 bases. Germline V gives CDR1 MGHRA, CDR2 YSYEKL. The CDR3 bases that were read are TGCGCCAGCAGCCAAGATAGCCGAGAGACC. Protein: CASSQDSRET. The full CDR3 sequence reads CASSQDSRETQYF.

Remarks on this clone: The CDR3 end is not reached by the read, which stops 3 residues before it; the germline J gene fills it in. This chain connects TRBV30 to TRBJ1-1, with 8 nucleotides matching TRBD1. CDR3 length: 13 amino acids. The germline gives CDR1 GTSNPN, CDR2 SVGIG (reference sequence). This chain's CDR3 is CAWSRDRPQGAFF. The sequenced part of the CDR3 DNA is TGTGCCTGGAGTCGGGACAGGCCCCAAGGC.

This clone was recorded at least ten times. The observed sequence ends 3 residues before the CDR3 terminus, with the missing tail filled in from the germline J gene. V and J are TRBV7-4 and TRBJ1-3; tentatively, D is TRBD1 (5 bases). The CDR3 is made up of 16 amino acids. Germline CDR1 reads SGHVT; CDR2 reads SQSDAQ. V lost 4 bases, J lost 0 bases, and 13 bases lay in between. Incomplete CDR3 DNA: TGTGCCAGCAGCTACCACGGGGGGTACTCTGGAAACACC. Protein: CASSYHGGYSGNT. The complete CDR3 sequence is CASSYHGGYSGNTIYF.

At least ten counts were recorded for this clone. The CDR3 extends 3 residues past the end of the read, so its final part is completed from the germline J gene. The rearrangement joins TRBV20-1 to TRBJ2-1; TRBD2 matches 13 bases. This CDR3 has 15 amino acids. V was pared by 0 bases and J by 7 bases, with 3 bases of the junction left unmatched. CDR1 DFQATT and CDR2 SNEGSKA come from the germline V gene (reference sequence). This CDR3 reads CSARDPLAGGNEQFF. The part of the CDR3 DNA that was read is TGCAGTGCTAGAGATCCACTAGCGGGAGGGAATGAG.

The sample holds many counts of this clone. Read sequence stops 3 residues before the CDR3 end, and the germline J gene provides the missing end. The chain links TRBV7-2 to TRBJ2-3, with 13 bases aligning to TRBD2. The germline gives CDR1 SGHTA, CDR2 FQGNSA. The CDR3 has 14 amino acids. Partial CDR3 DNA: TGTGCCAGCAGCCCCGGGACTAGCGGGGAGACG. It translates to CASSPGTSGET. The CDR3 reads in full as CASSPGTSGETQYF.

This clone was detected a few times. The missing CDR3 end, 3 residues past where the read stops, is filled in from the germline J gene. The rearrangement links TRBV2 to TRBJ1-1; no firm D call. Looked up from germline, CDR1 is SNHLY and CDR2 is FYNNEI. The CDR3 loop spans 14 amino acids. The V and J ends lost 3 bases and 2 bases respectively, with 10 bases between them. Incomplete CDR3 DNA: TGTGCCAGCAGTGACAACAGCCTCAACACTGAA. This sequence encodes CASSDNSLNTE. The whole CDR3 sequence is CASSDNSLNTEAFF.

This clone was seen many times. The sequenced fragment ends 3 residues before the CDR3 boundary, so the rest is inferred from the germline J gene. V is TRBV5-4 and J is TRBJ1-2, with D hard to call. The length of the CDR3 is 15 residues. V lost 0 bases, J lost 1 base, and 10 bases lay in between. CDR1 SGHNT and CDR2 YYREEE come from the germline V gene (reference sequence). The CDR3 is CASSLEVNSNYGYTF. The sequenced CDR3 bases are TGTGCCAGCAGCTTGGAAGTGAATAGTAACTATGGC.

This clone was seen at least ten times. The CDR3 end lies 3 residues beyond the end of the read and is filled in from the germline J gene. This chain uses TRBV5-1 with TRBJ2-1; D remains ambiguous. The germline CDR1 and CDR2 sequences are SGHRS and YFSETQ. The CDR3 runs to 14 residues. V was shortened by 3 bases and J by 2 bases, with 9 bases between the two germline ends. CDR3 residues: CASSSRPPYNEQFF. The CDR3 DNA, read in part, is TGCGCCAGCAGCTCAAGGCCACCCTACAATGAG. Together with reference TRBV5-1 and TRBJ2-1, the CDR3 gives the full variable domain: KAGVTQTPRYLIKTRGQQVTLSCSPISGHRSVSWYQQTPGQGLQFLFEYFSETQRNKGNFPGRFSGRQFSNSRSEMNVSTLELGDSALYLCASSSRPPYNEQFFGPGTRLTVL.

This clone was found many times. Here the CDR3 reads CASSPQREGPGELFF. CDR3 DNA, as far as it was read: TGCGCCAGCAGCCCGCAGCGGGAGGGACCCGGGGAG. This chain links TRBV4-1 with TRBJ2-2; 10 nucleotides align to TRBD2. Read coverage stops 3 residues before the CDR3 terminus; the germline J gene supplies the remainder. Germline lookup yields CDR1 MGHRA and CDR2 YSYEKL. V gave up 4 bases and J gave up 6 bases; unmatched junction bases: 5. The CDR3 consists of 15 residues.

This clone occurred many times. The CDR3 end is not reached by the read, which stops 3 residues before it; the germline J gene fills it in. This chain connects TRBV30 to TRBJ2-7; 9 bases are a match to TRBD1. With 0 bases clipped from V and 6 bases from J, the junction kept 6 bases outside the gene matches. Germline V gene data show CDR1 as GTSNPN and CDR2 as SVGIG (reference sequence). The CDR3 contains 14 residues. CDR3 bases read: TGTGCCTGGAGTGTCAGCGGGACAGGGTCCGAG. Amino acid sequence: CAWSVSGTGSE. In full, the CDR3 is CAWSVSGTGSEQYF.

This clone was recorded many times. The observed sequence ends 3 residues before the CDR3 terminus, with the missing tail filled in from the germline J gene. The chain links TRBV5-6 to TRBJ2-3, with D unclear. V dropped 4 bases and J dropped 2 bases, with 5 bases sitting between them. Germline loops: CDR1 SGHDT, CDR2 YYEEEE. CDR3 size: 12 residues. CDR3 amino acids: CASSVITDTQYF. The CDR3 DNA, read in part, is TGTGCCAGCAGCGTCATCACAGATACG.

In its sample, this clone was seen many times. The DNA read from the CDR3 is TGTGCCAGCAGCTTGGACAGTGCCTACGAG. It is translated as CASSLDSAYE. The CDR3, in full, reads CASSLDSAYEQYF. The chain links TRBV5-5 to TRBJ2-7, with D uncertain. The CDR3 extends 3 residues past the end of the read, so its final part is completed from the germline J gene. V lost 0 bases, J lost 2 bases, and 6 bases lay in between. The germline gives CDR1 SGHKS, CDR2 YYEKEE (reference sequence). This CDR3 has 13 residues.

This clone was detected only a few times. Read sequence stops 3 residues before the CDR3 end, and the germline J gene provides the missing end. The chain joins TRBV20-1 to TRBJ2-1; 10 nucleotides match TRBD2. CDR1 is DFQATT, CDR2 SNEGSKA, per germline (reference sequence). This CDR3 comprises 14 residues. The junction had 5 bases not matched to a gene; V was cut back by 5 bases and J by 4 bases. The DNA read from the CDR3 is TGCAGTGCTCAACCAGCGGGGGGGTACAATGAG. This translates into CSAQPAGGYNE. Given in full, the CDR3 is CSAQPAGGYNEQFF.

In this sample, this clone turned up many times. The read ends 3 residues before the CDR3 terminus; that terminus is restored from the germline J gene. The chain is built from TRBV5-6 and TRBJ2-1; 9 positions agree with TRBD2. V gave up 8 bases and J gave up 5 bases; unmatched junction bases: 8. The CDR3 loop spans 14 amino acids. Germline V gene lookup returns CDR1 SGHDT and CDR2 YYEEEE. CDR3 DNA (partial): TGTGCCAGTACAATAGCGGGAGTAAACAATGAG. It codes for CASTIAGVNNE. The full CDR3 protein reads CASTIAGVNNEQFF. The full variable domain, with the rest looked up from reference TRBV5-6 and TRBJ2-1, is DAGVTQSPTHLIKTRGQQVTLRCSPKSGHDTVSWYQQALGQGPQFIFQYYEEEERQRGNFPDRFSGHQFPNYSSELNVNALLLGDSALYLCASTIAGVNNEQFFGPGTRLTVL.

At least ten counts were recorded for this clone. Read data end 3 residues before the CDR3 end; the end is taken from the germline J gene. The V call is TRBV20-1, the J call TRBJ2-5; 7 bases fit TRBD1. Trimming cost V 3 bases and J 5 bases; bases outside gene matches: 6. This CDR3 is built from 13 residues. Germline V gene sequence: CDR1 DFQATT, CDR2 SNEGSKA (reference sequence). CDR3 DNA (partial): TGCAGTGCTAGGCGAGGGGGCGGCGAGACC. Its protein is CSARRGGGET. The whole CDR3 protein reads CSARRGGGETQYF.

This clone came up many times. Read data end 3 residues before the CDR3 end; the end is taken from the germline J gene. The V call is TRBV19, the J call TRBJ1-1, with D perhaps matching TRBD1 (6 bases). This CDR3 spans 15 amino acids. Looked up from germline, CDR1 is LNHDA and CDR2 is SQIVND (reference sequence). V shed 5 bases and J shed 3 bases, with 16 bases lying between them. CDR3 DNA (partial): TGTGCCAGTAGTCCGGAGACAGGAGGCGACACTGAA. The encoded protein is CASSPETGGDTE. From start to end, the CDR3 is CASSPETGGDTEAFF. Based on the CDR3 plus reference TRBV19 and TRBJ1-1, the full variable domain is DGGITQSPKYLFRKEGQNVTLSCEQNLNHDAMYWYRQDPGQGLRLIYYSQIVNDFQKGDIAEGYSVSREKKESFPLTVTSAQKNPTAFYLCASSPETGGDTEAFFGQGTRLTVV.

This clone has a count of ten or more. The CDR3 end lies 3 residues beyond the end of the read and is filled in from the germline J gene. J is TRBJ1-3 and V is TRBV30, with unresolved D. The V and J ends lost 4 bases and 3 bases respectively, with 7 bases between them. The CDR3 is 12 residues long. Per the germline V gene, CDR1 is GTSNPN and CDR2 is SVGIG (reference sequence). The CDR3 sequence: CAWNRGGNTIYF. The part of the CDR3 DNA that was read is TGTGCCTGGAATCGAGGTGGAAACACC.

This clone was detected ten times or more. The read falls 3 residues short of the CDR3 end, and the missing part is taken from the germline J gene. The identical CDR3 is also encoded by other nucleotide sequences in the sample. The gene calls are TRBV29-1 and TRBJ2-5; TRBD2 is a possible D gene (6 bases). Trimming stripped 6 bases from V and 7 bases from J, with 21 bases between. Germline loops: CDR1 SQVTM, CDR2 ANQGSEA. The CDR3 extends over 14 amino acids. CDR3 DNA, as far as it was read: TGCAGCGTACCAAAGGGACTGTCCGTGGGGACC. It codes for CSVPKGLSVGT. The complete CDR3 protein is CSVPKGLSVGTQYF.